The 32 T cell receptor beta chains reported below all come from one sample, sequenced in a study of early T cells in non-severe SARS-CoV-2 infection. MiXCR, run by TCRdb on the 5' RACE reads, gives a single entry per CDR3 protein. The sample holds 80,000 to 95,000 distinct CDR3 sequences, roughly 14% seen once. Sequencing was performed on whole blood. These receptors were collected from an adult who was a healthcare worker with PCR-confirmed SARS-CoV-2 infection or an uninfected control (not recorded which).

The CDR3 DNA sequence: TGTGCCAGCAGCCGTACTAGGGGCGGAGAAGCTTTCTTT. Its protein is CASSRTRGGEAFF. The chain links TRBV3-1 to TRBJ1-1, with TRBD1 as a possible D gene (5 bases). Trimming removed 4 bases at V and 8 bases at J, with 14 bases between. This CDR3 spans 13 amino acids. Germline CDR1 is LGHDT and CDR2 is YNNKEL (reference sequence). Full variable domain (outside the CDR3, taken from reference TRBV3-1 and TRBJ1-1): DTAVSQTPKYLVTQMGNDKSIKCEQNLGHDTMYWYKQDSKKFLKIMFSYNNKELIINETVPNRFSPKSPDKAHLNLHINSLELGDSAVYFCASSRTRGGEAFFGQGTRLTVV.

This clonotype was observed a few times. The chain couples TRBV10-3 to TRBJ2-1; a possible D gene is TRBD2 (6 bases). The CDR3 contains 16 residues. CDR1 and CDR2 (germline): ENHRY, SYGVKD. Deletions cut 10 bases from V and 3 bases from J, with 22 bases between. The CDR3 sequence: CASEGFGDLLYNEQFF. CDR3 DNA sequence: TGTGCCAGCGAGGGCTTCGGGGACTTACTCTACAATGAGCAGTTCTTC.

This chain uses TRBV7-2 with TRBJ1-5; no definite D call. V was trimmed by 5 bases and J by 6 bases, leaving 5 bases between them. This CDR3 contains 11 residues. Germline CDR1 SGHTA, CDR2 FQGNSA. The DNA of the CDR3 is TGTGCCAGCAGCCTTCGTCAGCCCCAGCATTTT. The encoded protein is CASSLRQPQHF.

This clonotype has a handful of counts. The V and J genes are TRBV29-1 and TRBJ2-3; the D gene is possibly TRBD1 (6 bases). CDR3 length: 15 residues. The germline CDR1 and CDR2 sequences are SQVTM and ANQGSEA. Trimming cost V 1 base and J 1 base, with 12 bases left between them. The CDR3 nucleotides are TGCAGCGTTGAAGTGGGCAGGGGCGGCACAGATACGCAGTATTTT. It encodes CSVEVGRGGTDTQYF.

The rearrangement uses TRBV2 and TRBJ1-1; unclear D gene. Per germline, CDR1 SNHLY and CDR2 FYNNEI. This CDR3 is 11 amino acids long. Trimming took 7 bases from V and 1 from J, leaving 4 bases between them. The DNA for the CDR3 is TGTGCCAGCAAAAGGAACACTGAAGCTTTCTTT. Its translation is CASKRNTEAFF.

This clonotype was detected ten times or more. The rearrangement uses TRBV3-1 and TRBJ2-1, with TRBD2 as a possible D gene (5 bases). Germline values: CDR1 LGHDT, CDR2 YNNKEL (reference sequence). Trimming pared 0 bases from V and 15 bases from J, leaving 15 bases between. The length of the CDR3 is 13 residues. The CDR3 nucleotides are TGTGCCAGCAGCCAAGATAATCTAGCTTCGAGGTTCTTC. Translated: CASSQDNLASRFF.

The chain is built from TRBV6-6 and TRBJ1-3; possible D gene TRBD1, 5 bases. This CDR3 contains 17 residues. The germline V gene encodes CDR1 MNHNY and CDR2 SVGAGI (reference sequence). V lost 2 bases and J lost 2, with 16 bases in between. The CDR3 bases are TGTGCCAGCAGTTACACCAGAGACAGCTCCCCTGGAAACACCATATATTTT. Protein: CASSYTRDSSPGNTIYF.

CDR3 loop: CASSELPGDRAHQPQHF. The CDR3, as DNA: TGCGCCAGCAGCGAGCTACCCGGAGACAGGGCCCATCAGCCCCAGCATTTT. The V call is TRBV5-1, the J call TRBJ1-5, with 7 bases identical to TRBD1. Germline trimming cut 4 bases from V and 5 bases from J; bases unmatched to any gene: 15. The CDR3 contains 17 residues. Germline values: CDR1 SGHRS, CDR2 YFSETQ.

This clonotype was observed a few times. The chain carries TRBV10-3 and TRBJ2-3; 9 bases are a match to TRBD2. CDR1 ENHRY and CDR2 SYGVKD come from the germline V gene. The CDR3 extends over 12 amino acids. Trimming removed 3 bases from V and 13 bases from J; junction bases left unmatched: 5. CDR3 loop: CAISESGGPEYF. The CDR3 bases are TGTGCCATCAGTGAAAGCGGGGGGCCAGAGTATTTT.

This clonotype was seen more than once but under ten times. It is unclear where the CDR3 begins or ends on the DNA, so no DNA is shown, and the CDR3 is as TCRdb lists it. This CDR3 is CASSTSGTGNTIYF. The chain recombines TRBV10-2 with TRBJ1-3; TRBD1 was called by the table and not checked on the DNA. Germline assignment: CDR1 WSHSY and CDR2 SAAADI. The CDR3 region is 14 residues in length, termini included.

This clonotype was counted ten times or more. The chain is built from TRBV2 and TRBJ1-5; the D gene is possibly TRBD1 (6 bases). The germline V gene encodes CDR1 SNHLY and CDR2 FYNNEI. The V gene lost 6 bases and the J gene lost 2 bases, with 17 bases spanning the gap. The CDR3 has 16 amino acids. In DNA, the CDR3 is TGTGCCAGCAGGACAACGACAGGTCGGGGCAATCAGCCCCAGCATTTT. Translating gives CASRTTTGRGNQPQHF.

Notes on this clonotype: Germline and junction disagree at one end, which may indicate a read error. The rearrangement uses TRBV6-9 and TRBJ2-1; D gene ambiguous. The CDR3 length is 16 residues. The germline CDR1 and CDR2 sequences are MNHGY and SVAAGI. The DNA of the CDR3 is TGTCCCAGCCGATCAAACTCAGCCGTCCCCTACAATGAGCAGTTCTTC. Amino acid sequence: CPSRSNSAVPYNEQFF.

The chain employs TRBV7-3 and TRBJ2-1; 9 bases align to TRBD1. This CDR3 contains 11 residues. Germline V gene sequence: CDR1 SGHTA, CDR2 FQGTGA. Unmatched junction bases numbered 3, after V lost 6 bases and J lost 12 bases. For the CDR3, the DNA is TGTGCCAGCAGTCAGGGACAGGGGCAGTTCTTC. This translates into CASSQGQGQFF.

Ten or more counts support this clonotype. The chain links TRBV5-1 to TRBJ2-3, with D tentatively TRBD2 (5 bases). The V and J ends lost 4 bases and 2 bases respectively, with 17 bases between them. Germline CDR1 and CDR2: SGHRS and YFSETQ. This CDR3 region has 16 residues. The CDR3 here is CASSNLVSGPTDTQYF. The CDR3 DNA reads TGCGCCAGCAGCAACCTGGTCAGCGGACCCACAGATACGCAGTATTTT.

This sequence joins TRBV20-1 and TRBJ2-4; 7 bases agree with TRBD1. CDR1 DFQATT and CDR2 SNEGSKA come from the germline V gene (reference sequence). J was trimmed by 2 bases and V by 5 bases; bases with no gene match: 9. This CDR3 is built from 15 residues. The CDR3 DNA reads TGCAGTGCTTCAAATCGACAGGGCACCAAAAACATTCAGTACTTC. Protein: CSASNRQGTKNIQYF.

The chain is built from TRBV12-3 or TRBV12-4 and TRBJ2-2, with TRBD1 matching over 9 bases. CDR3 size: 15 residues. After removal of 3 bases from V and 2 bases from J, the junction contained 1 base not matched to a gene. CDR3: CASSLGQGNTGELFF. CDR3 nucleotides: TGTGCCAGCAGTTTGGGACAGGGAAACACCGGGGAGCTGTTTTTT.

This chain uses TRBV6-2 or TRBV6-3 with TRBJ1-4, with TRBD1 as a possible D gene (5 bases). V was cut by 6 bases and J by 4 bases, with 21 bases left in between. Germline CDR1 MNHEY, CDR2 SVGEGT. The CDR3 has 17 amino acids. CDR3 protein: CASSSDTPKAYNEKLFF. The CDR3 bases are TGTGCCAGCAGCTCGGACACACCGAAGGCGTATAATGAAAAACTGTTTTTT.

V and J are TRBV5-1 and TRBJ2-5, with D unresolved. This CDR3 comprises 13 residues. Germline assignment: CDR1 SGHRS and CDR2 YFSETQ. The V gene lost 5 bases and the J gene lost 2 bases, with 10 bases spanning the gap. The chain's CDR3 is CASRLEIQETQYF. CDR3 bases: TGCGCCAGCAGACTTGAAATTCAAGAGACCCAGTACTTC. Supplemented by reference TRBV5-1 and TRBJ2-5, the full variable domain reads KAGVTQTPRYLIKTRGQQVTLSCSPISGHRSVSWYQQTPGQGLQFLFEYFSETQRNKGNFPGRFSGRQFSNSRSEMNVSTLELGDSALYLCASRLEIQETQYFGPGTRLLVL.

V gene TRBV6-5 combines with J gene TRBJ2-1; the match to TRBD1 covers 11 bases. This CDR3 is built from 15 residues. The ends lost 6 bases at V and 1 base at J; junction bases unmatched: 2. The V gene's germline CDR1 is MNHEY and CDR2 SVGAGI. The CDR3 reads CASRGDRGSYNEQFF. CDR3 DNA: TGTGCCAGCAGGGGGGACAGGGGGTCCTACAATGAGCAGTTCTTC.

This clonotype has just a few counts. The gene calls are TRBV12-3 or TRBV12-4 and TRBJ1-1, with TRBD1 matching over 9 bases. CDR3 length: 13 amino acids. V was pared by 4 bases and J by 7 bases, with 4 bases of the junction left unmatched. The CDR3 sequence is CASSWTGVNEAFF. The CDR3 region has the DNA TGTGCCAGCAGTTGGACAGGGGTTAATGAAGCTTTCTTT.

The sample holds many counts of this clonotype. The V gene is TRBV7-9, the J gene TRBJ1-5; possibly TRBD1 for D (5 bases). CDR3 size: 18 residues. V was pared by 2 bases and J by 0 bases, with 17 bases between. Looked up from germline, CDR1 is SEHNR and CDR2 is FQNEAQ (reference sequence). CDR3 loop: CASSLKLSGLTSNQPQHF. The CDR3 DNA reads TGTGCCAGCAGCTTAAAATTGTCGGGACTCACTAGCAATCAGCCCCAGCATTTT.

The chain is built from TRBV5-1 and TRBJ1-4, with D perhaps matching TRBD1 (6 bases). Trimming shortened V by 2 bases and J by 6 bases, and 11 bases separated the two germline ends. This CDR3 has 14 amino acids. Looked up from germline, CDR1 is SGHRS and CDR2 is YFSETQ. CDR3 sequence (DNA): TGCGCCAGCAGCTTCAGGGGCCGCGATGAAAAACTGTTTTTT. This translates into CASSFRGRDEKLFF. The full variable domain, in which reference TRBV5-1 and TRBJ1-4 provide the parts outside the CDR3, is KAGVTQTPRYLIKTRGQQVTLSCSPISGHRSVSWYQQTPGQGLQFLFEYFSETQRNKGNFPGRFSGRQFSNSRSEMNVSTLELGDSALYLCASSFRGRDEKLFFGSGTQLSVL.

This clonotype was counted ten times or more. This chain links TRBV15 with TRBJ2-2, with 7 bases fitting TRBD1. The germline CDR1 and CDR2 sequences are LNHNV and YYDKDF (reference sequence). This CDR3 region has 15 residues. After removal of 2 bases from V and 7 bases from J, the junction contained 7 bases not matched to a gene. The CDR3 here is CATSRWTGSDGELFF. CDR3 coding DNA: TGTGCCACCAGCAGATGGACAGGATCCGACGGGGAGCTGTTTTTT.

This clonotype was detected only a few times. The chain combines TRBV9 with TRBJ2-2, with TRBD2 as a possible D gene (6 bases). Germline V gives CDR1 SGDLS, CDR2 YYNGEE. This CDR3 is built from 15 residues. Trimming pared 2 bases from V and 2 bases from J, leaving 10 bases between. The CDR3 DNA follows: TGTGCCAGCAGCGTTGGGACTTCTAACACCGGGGAGCTGTTTTTT. Protein product: CASSVGTSNTGELFF.

The V gene is TRBV7-9, the J gene TRBJ1-1, with D uncertain. This CDR3 region has 11 residues. Germline CDR1 is SEHNR and CDR2 is FQNEAQ (reference sequence). V shed 5 bases and J shed 8 bases, with 9 bases lying between them. CDR3 DNA sequence: TGTGCCAGCAGCATCCGGGAAGAAGCTTTCTTT. Its protein product is CASSIREEAFF.

The chain combines TRBV28 with TRBJ1-2, with D maybe TRBD1 (5 bases). This CDR3 spans 14 amino acids. V lost 2 bases and J 6 bases, leaving 13 bases between the germline ends. From germline, CDR1 is MDHEN and CDR2 SYDVKM. CDR3 in DNA: TGTGCCAGCAGTTTAGGGGCCCGTCTACATGGCTACACCTTC. The encoded protein is CASSLGARLHGYTF.

The CDR3 here is CASSLVSGGRPNYGYTF. The CDR3 DNA is TGCGCCAGCAGCTTGGTGTCAGGGGGGCGACCTAACTATGGCTACACCTTC. The rearrangement joins TRBV5-1 to TRBJ1-2; TRBD1 aligns across 7 bases. CDR3 length: 17 residues. Germline CDR1 is SGHRS and CDR2 is YFSETQ. V shed 0 bases and J 0 bases; nucleotides not matched to a gene: 8.

This clonotype was observed at least ten times. As DNA, the CDR3 is TGTGCCAGCTCACCACCGGGGGCGGGGGGCCCATCAGATACGCAGTATTTT. Amino acids: CASSPPGAGGPSDTQYF. The chain links TRBV18 to TRBJ2-3; 8 nucleotides agree with TRBD2. Germline CDR1 reads KGHSH; CDR2 reads LQKENI. Losses at the gene ends were 0 bases for V and 4 bases for J; bases not matched to a gene: 9. The CDR3 runs to 17 residues.

In its sample, this clonotype was seen a few times. The chain joins TRBV28 to TRBJ2-5; 8 nucleotides agree with TRBD2. The ends lost 3 bases at V and 10 bases at J; junction bases unmatched: 13. CDR1 MDHEN and CDR2 SYDVKM come from the germline V gene. This CDR3 has 15 residues. The CDR3 region is CASSFRRGVVEGQYF. The DNA for the CDR3 is TGTGCCAGCAGTTTCCGGCGGGGGGTCGTGGAGGGCCAGTACTTC.

A few counts support this clonotype. The chain recombines TRBV11-2 with TRBJ2-1; the D gene is possibly TRBD1 (5 bases). The V end lost 5 bases, the J end lost 7 bases, and 9 bases lay between the germline ends. CDR3 length equals 12 residues. CDR1 and CDR2 (germline): SGHAT, FQNNGV. This CDR3 reads CASSLRQNEQFF. CDR3 nucleotides: TGTGCCAGCAGCCTACGACAGAATGAGCAGTTCTTC.

This clonotype came up a few times. This sequence joins TRBV9 and TRBJ1-4; tentative D call: TRBD1 (6 bases). The CDR3 has 18 amino acids. The germline V and J ends were trimmed by 5 bases and 7 bases, with 27 bases remaining between them. The germline V gene has CDR1 SGDLS and CDR2 YYNGEE. The CDR3 DNA follows: TGTGCCAGCAGACCCCCGGGACAAGGGGGAGGGCGGTCTGAAAAACTGTTTTTT. Encoded protein: CASRPPGQGGGRSEKLFF.

In its sample, this clonotype was seen a few times. The chain carries TRBV3-1 and TRBJ2-1; tentatively, D is TRBD1 (6 bases). Germline V gives CDR1 LGHDT, CDR2 YNNKEL (reference sequence). The V end lost 6 bases, the J end lost 6 bases, and 12 bases lay between the germline ends. The CDR3 is 13 amino acids. CDR3 sequence (DNA): TGTGCCAGCAGGGGGGCCGCTAGCAATGAGCAGTTCTTC. As protein: CASRGAASNEQFF.